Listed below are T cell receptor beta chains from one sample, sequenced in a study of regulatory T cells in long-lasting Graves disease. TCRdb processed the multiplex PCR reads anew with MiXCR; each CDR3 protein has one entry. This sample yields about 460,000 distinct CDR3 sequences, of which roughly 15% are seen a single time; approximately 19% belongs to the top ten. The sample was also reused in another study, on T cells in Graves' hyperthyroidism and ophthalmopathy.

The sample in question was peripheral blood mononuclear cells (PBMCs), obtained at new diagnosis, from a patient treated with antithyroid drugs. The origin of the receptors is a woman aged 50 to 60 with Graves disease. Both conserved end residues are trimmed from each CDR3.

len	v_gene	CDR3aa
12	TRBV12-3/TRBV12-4	ASSFGLLNSPLH
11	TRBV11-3	ASSLHPSTEAF
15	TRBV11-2	ASSLDQGPWATYEQY
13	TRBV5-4	ASSAGTSGMNEQF
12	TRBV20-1	SARDGTTNEKLF
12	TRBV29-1	SVGRGDMNTEAF
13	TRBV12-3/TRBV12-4	ASSLGLATTYEQY
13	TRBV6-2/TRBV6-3	ASTEPWDVNNEQF
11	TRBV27	ASSPAGRYGYT
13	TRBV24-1	ATSARKAGVYEQY
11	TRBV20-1	SADRGNSYEQY
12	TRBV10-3	AISGGTGENEQF